This is a list of T cell receptor beta chains from one sample in a study of long-term antiretroviral therapy in people with HIV. Only in-frame clones appear in the TCRdb table, and some are missing; sequencing was by immunoSEQ multiplex PCR. The sample shows fewer than 30,000 clones, 95% of them seen only once. The sample was unsorted PBMCs, taken 5.3 years after starting antiretroviral therapy. Every receptor here comes from a man younger than 45 with HIV. CDR3s include the opening cysteine and the closing phenylalanine or tryptophan. The D gene is left open where the match is weak. Not every row has a clone size; where given, it reads once, few, many or a size class.

v_gene	j_gene	abundance	d_gene	CDR3nt	CDR3aa
TRBV6-1	TRBJ2-7	NA	TRBD1	TGTGCCAGCAGTGCGTTGACAGGGACATACGAGCAGTACTTC	CASSALTGTYEQYF
TRBV10-1	TRBJ2-5	NA	NA	TGCGCCAGCAGTGAGTCGCTAGCAGGAGAGACCCAGTACTTC	CASSESLAGETQYF
TRBV11-2	TRBJ2-6	NA	NA	TGTGCCAGCAGCTCCCCATTCGACAGTCCAAGCTCTGGGGCCAACGTCCTGACTTTC	CASSSPFDSPSSGANVLTF
TRBV6-5	TRBJ1-5	NA	NA	TGTGCCAGCAGGGCAGGGTACGGCAATCAGCCCCAGCATTTT	CASRAGYGNQPQHF
TRBV2	TRBJ2-7	NA	TRBD1	TGTGCCAGCAGGCCCGACAGGGGCTACGAGCAGTACTTC	CASRPDRGYEQYF
TRBV5-8	TRBJ2-2	NA	TRBD1	TGTGCCAGCAGCTCAAGAAACGACAGGGGAGGTACCGGGGAGCTGTTTTTT	CASSSRNDRGGTGELFF
TRBV6-1	TRBJ2-1	NA	TRBD1	TGTGCCAGCAGTACCATGGGACAGCTCCACAATGAGCAGTTCTTC	CASSTMGQLHNEQFF
TRBV6-1	TRBJ2-7	NA	NA	TGTGCCAGCAGCCTCCTGGGGACACCAACCTACGAGCAGTACTTC	CASSLLGTPTYEQYF
TRBV6-5	TRBJ2-5	NA	TRBD2	TGTGCCAGCAGAATAGCGGGGAAAGAGACCCAGTACTTC	CASRIAGKETQYF
TRBV7-9	TRBJ1-3	once	TRBD1	TGTGCCAGCAGCTCCCGGGACAGGGAAGCTCTCCCTGGAAACACCATATATTTT	CASSSRDREALPGNTIYF
TRBV5-1	TRBJ2-6	NA	TRBD1	TGCGCCAGCAGCACGGGGACAGGGTCCTCTGGGGCCAACGTCCTGACTTTC	CASSTGTGSSGANVLTF
TRBV5-4	TRBJ2-7	once	TRBD2	TGTGCCAGCAGTTCGGGACTAGCGGGAGCATACGAGCAGTACTTC	CASSSGLAGAYEQYF
TRBV30	TRBJ1-2	NA	NA	TGTGCCCGAAGAAGGGACATCCAGGGGTACGGCTACACCTTC	CARRRDIQGYGYTF
TRBV19	TRBJ1-5	once	NA	TGTGCCAGTAGTATTCCCCAGGGTGGCAATCAGCCCCAGCATTTT	CASSIPQGGNQPQHF
TRBV19	TRBJ2-7	NA	TRBD1	TGTGCCAGTAGCCTTCCGACAGGGGGTTTTGACGAGCAGTACTTC	CASSLPTGGFDEQYF
TRBV13	TRBJ1-1	NA	NA	TGTGCCAGCAGCACGCCGGGCCTCGGGAACACTGAAGCTTTCTTT	CASSTPGLGNTEAFF
TRBV6-6	TRBJ2-1	NA	NA	TGTGCCACTCAGGGTGACGAGCAGTTCTTC	CATQGDEQFF
TRBV2	TRBJ1-3	NA	TRBD1	TGTGCCAGCAGACGAGGGACAGGGGCTCGCCACGGAAACACCATATATTTT	CASRRGTGARHGNTIYF